This T cell receptor beta chain appears in the sequencing data of a study of shared clonotypes between healthy human individuals. The overall study: Plates per donor: three CD4 naive, three CD4 memory, two CD8 naive, one CD8 memory.

The assay was immunoSEQ multiplex PCR, and TCRdb's table has in-frame clones only and misses some. The table shows hundreds of thousands of clones, with about 70% occurring only once. Trimming removed 2 bases from V and 4 bases from J; junction bases left unmatched: 9. Germline-derived CDR1 and CDR2 are MGHRA and YSYEKL. This CDR3 contains 16 residues. The source of this sequence is a man aged 25 to 45 in good health. This chain joins TRBV4-1 and TRBJ2-3, with TRBD1 matching 7 bases. The sample was memory CD4+ T cells sorted from blood. Subset meaning: CD45RA-negative fraction. CDR3 sequence reads: CASSQQWDSLADTQYF. CDR3 DNA sequence: TGCGCCAGCAGCCAACAATGGGACAGTTTAGCAGATACGCAGTATTTT.